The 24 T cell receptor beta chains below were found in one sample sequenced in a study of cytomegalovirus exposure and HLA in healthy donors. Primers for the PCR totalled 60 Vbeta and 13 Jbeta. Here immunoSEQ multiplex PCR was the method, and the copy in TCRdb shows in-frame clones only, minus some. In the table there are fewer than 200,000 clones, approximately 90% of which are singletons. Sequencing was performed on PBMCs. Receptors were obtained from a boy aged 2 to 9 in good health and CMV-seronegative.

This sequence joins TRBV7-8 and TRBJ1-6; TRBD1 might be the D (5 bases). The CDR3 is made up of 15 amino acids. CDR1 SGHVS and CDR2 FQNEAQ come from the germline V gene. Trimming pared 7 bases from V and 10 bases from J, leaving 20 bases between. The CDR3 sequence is CASTSQAGSQSPLHF. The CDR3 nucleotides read TGTGCCAGCACCAGCCAGGCAGGGTCCCAATCACCCCTCCACTTT.

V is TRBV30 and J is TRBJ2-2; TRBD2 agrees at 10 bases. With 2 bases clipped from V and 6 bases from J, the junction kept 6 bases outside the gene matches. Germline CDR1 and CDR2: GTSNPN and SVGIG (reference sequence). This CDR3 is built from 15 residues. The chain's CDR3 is CAWSKGLALAGELFF. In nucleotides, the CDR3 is TGTGCCTGGAGTAAGGGACTAGCGCTAGCCGGGGAGCTGTTTTTT.

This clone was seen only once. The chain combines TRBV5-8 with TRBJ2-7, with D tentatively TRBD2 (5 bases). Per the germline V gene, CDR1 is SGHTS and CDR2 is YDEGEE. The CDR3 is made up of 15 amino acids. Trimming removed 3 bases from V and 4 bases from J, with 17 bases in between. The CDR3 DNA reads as TGTGCCAGCAGCTCCCTAGTAGGGTCGGGGTACGAGCAGTACTTC. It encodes CASSSLVGSGYEQYF.

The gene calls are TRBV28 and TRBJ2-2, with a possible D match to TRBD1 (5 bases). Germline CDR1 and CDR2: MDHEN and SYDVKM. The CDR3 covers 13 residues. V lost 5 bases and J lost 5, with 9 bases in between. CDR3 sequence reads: CASSARVTGELFF. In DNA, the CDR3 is TGTGCCAGCAGTGCCAGGGTGACCGGGGAGCTGTTTTTT.

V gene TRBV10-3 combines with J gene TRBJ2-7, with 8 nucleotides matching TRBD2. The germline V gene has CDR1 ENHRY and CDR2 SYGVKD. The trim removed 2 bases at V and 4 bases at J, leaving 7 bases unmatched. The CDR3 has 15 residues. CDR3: CAISERRGARYEQYF. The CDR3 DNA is TGTGCCATCAGTGAGCGGCGGGGGGCTCGGTACGAGCAGTACTTC.

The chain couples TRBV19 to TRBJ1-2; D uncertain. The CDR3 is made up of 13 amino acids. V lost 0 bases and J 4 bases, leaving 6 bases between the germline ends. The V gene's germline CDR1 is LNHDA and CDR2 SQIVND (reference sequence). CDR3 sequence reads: CASSIDLAYGYTF. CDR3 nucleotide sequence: TGTGCCAGTAGTATAGATCTGGCCTATGGCTACACCTTC.

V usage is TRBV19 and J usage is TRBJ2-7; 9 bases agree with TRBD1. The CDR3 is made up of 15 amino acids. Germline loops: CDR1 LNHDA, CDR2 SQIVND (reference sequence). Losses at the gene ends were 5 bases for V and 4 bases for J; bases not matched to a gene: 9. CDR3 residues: CASSFSGQGTYEQYF. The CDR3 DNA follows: TGTGCCAGTAGTTTTTCAGGACAGGGGACTTACGAGCAGTACTTC.

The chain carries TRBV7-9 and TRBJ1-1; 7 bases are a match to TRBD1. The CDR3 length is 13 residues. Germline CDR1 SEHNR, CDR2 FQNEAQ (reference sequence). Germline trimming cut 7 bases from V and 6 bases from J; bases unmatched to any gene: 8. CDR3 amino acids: CASNEQGRAEAFF. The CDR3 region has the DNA TGTGCCAGCAACGAACAGGGGCGCGCTGAAGCTTTCTTT.

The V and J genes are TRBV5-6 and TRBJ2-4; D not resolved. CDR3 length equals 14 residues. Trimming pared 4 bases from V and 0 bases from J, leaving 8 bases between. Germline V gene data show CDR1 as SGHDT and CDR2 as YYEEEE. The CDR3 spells CASSTGLAKNIQYF. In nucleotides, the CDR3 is TGTGCCAGCAGCACGGGTCTAGCCAAAAACATTCAGTACTTC.

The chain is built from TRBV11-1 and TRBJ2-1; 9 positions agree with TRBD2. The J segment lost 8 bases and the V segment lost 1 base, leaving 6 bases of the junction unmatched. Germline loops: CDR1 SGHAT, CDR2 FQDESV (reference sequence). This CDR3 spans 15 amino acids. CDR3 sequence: CASSLGASGIYEQFF. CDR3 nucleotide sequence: TGTGCCAGCAGCTTAGGGGCTAGCGGGATCTATGAGCAGTTCTTC. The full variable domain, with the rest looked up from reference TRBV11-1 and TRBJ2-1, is EAEVAQSPRYKITEKSQAVAFWCDPISGHATLYWYRQILGQGPELLVQFQDESVVDDSQLPKDRFSAERLKGVDSTLKIQPAELGDSAMYLCASSLGASGIYEQFFGPGTRLTVL.

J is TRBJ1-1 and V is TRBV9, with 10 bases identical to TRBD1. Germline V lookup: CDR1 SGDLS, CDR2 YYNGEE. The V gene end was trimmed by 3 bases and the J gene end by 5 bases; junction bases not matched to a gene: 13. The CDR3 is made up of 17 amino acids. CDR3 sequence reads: CASSGTSTGGGGTEAFF. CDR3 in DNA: TGTGCCAGCAGCGGAACGTCGACAGGGGGCGGAGGAACTGAAGCTTTCTTT.

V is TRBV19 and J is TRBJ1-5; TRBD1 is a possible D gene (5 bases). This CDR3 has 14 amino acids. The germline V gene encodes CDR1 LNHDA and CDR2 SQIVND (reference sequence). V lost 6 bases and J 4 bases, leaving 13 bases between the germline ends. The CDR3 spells CASSQTALNQPQHF. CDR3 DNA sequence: TGTGCCAGTAGCCAGACAGCTCTAAATCAGCCCCAGCATTTT.

The CDR3: CASSRDRGAEAFF. The CDR3 DNA follows: TGTGCCAGCAGCCGAGACAGGGGTGCTGAAGCTTTCTTT. The chain links TRBV7-3 to TRBJ1-1; TRBD1 aligns across 8 bases. The CDR3 contains 13 residues. Trimming removed 5 bases from V and 6 bases from J; junction bases left unmatched: 5. Germline CDR1 is SGHTA and CDR2 is FQGTGA.

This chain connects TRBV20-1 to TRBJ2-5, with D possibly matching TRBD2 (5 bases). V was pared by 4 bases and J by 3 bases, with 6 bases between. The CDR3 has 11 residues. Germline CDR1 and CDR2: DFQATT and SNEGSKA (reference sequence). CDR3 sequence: CSATGKETQYF. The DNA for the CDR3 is TGCAGTGCTACGGGAAAAGAGACCCAGTACTTC.

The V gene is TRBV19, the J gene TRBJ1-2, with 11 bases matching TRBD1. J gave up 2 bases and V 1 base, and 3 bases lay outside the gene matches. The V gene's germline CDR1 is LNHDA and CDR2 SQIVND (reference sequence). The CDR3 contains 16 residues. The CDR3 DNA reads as TGTGCCAGTAGTATAGCCGGGACAGGGGGGAACTATGGCTACACCTTC. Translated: CASSIAGTGGNYGYTF.

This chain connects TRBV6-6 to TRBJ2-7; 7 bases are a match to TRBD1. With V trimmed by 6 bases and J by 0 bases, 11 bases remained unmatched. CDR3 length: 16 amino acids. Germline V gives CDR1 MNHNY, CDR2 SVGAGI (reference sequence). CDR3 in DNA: TGTGCCAGCAGGCCAGACAGGGTCCCCCGCTCCTACGAGCAGTACTTC. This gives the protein CASRPDRVPRSYEQYF.

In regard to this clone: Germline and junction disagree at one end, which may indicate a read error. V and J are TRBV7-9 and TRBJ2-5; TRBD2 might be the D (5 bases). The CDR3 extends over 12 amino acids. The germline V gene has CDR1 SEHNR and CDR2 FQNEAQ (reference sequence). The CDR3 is CSSSFNRWEQYF. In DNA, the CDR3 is TGTTCCAGCAGCTTCAACCGGTGGGAGCAGTACTTC. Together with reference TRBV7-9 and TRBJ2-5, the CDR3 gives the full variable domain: DTGVSQNPRHKITKRGQNVTFRCDPISEHNRLYWYRQTLGQGPEFLTYFQNEAQLEKSRLLSDRFSAERPKGSFSTLEIQRTEQGDSAMYLCSSSFNRWEQYFGPGTRLLVL.

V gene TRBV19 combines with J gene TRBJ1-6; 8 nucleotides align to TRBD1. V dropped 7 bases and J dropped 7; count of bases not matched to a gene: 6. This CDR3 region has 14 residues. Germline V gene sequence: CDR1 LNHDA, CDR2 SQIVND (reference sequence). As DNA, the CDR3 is TGTGCCAGTAAGCCACAGGGGGTGAATTCACCCCTCCACTTT. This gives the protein CASKPQGVNSPLHF.

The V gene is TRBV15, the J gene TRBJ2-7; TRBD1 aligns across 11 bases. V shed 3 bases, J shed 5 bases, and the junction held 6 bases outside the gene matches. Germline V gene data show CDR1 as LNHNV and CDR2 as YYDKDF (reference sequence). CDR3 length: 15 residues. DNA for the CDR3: TGTGCCACCAGCAGGGACAGGGGGCTAGGGAACGAGCAGTACTTC. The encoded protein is CATSRDRGLGNEQYF.

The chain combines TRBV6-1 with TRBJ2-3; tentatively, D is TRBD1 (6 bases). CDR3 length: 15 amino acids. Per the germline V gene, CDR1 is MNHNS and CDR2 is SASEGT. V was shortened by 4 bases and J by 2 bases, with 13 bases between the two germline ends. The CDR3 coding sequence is TGTGCCAGCAGTGGATATAACAGGGTCACAGATACGCAGTATTTT. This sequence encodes CASSGYNRVTDTQYF.

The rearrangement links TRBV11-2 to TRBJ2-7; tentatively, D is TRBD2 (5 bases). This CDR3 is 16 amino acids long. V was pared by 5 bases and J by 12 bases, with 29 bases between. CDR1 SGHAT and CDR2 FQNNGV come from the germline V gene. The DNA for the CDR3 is TGTGCCAGCAGCCTCGCCCCCGGGAAATCAACCCGGGGTCCGTACTTC. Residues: CASSLAPGKSTRGPYF.

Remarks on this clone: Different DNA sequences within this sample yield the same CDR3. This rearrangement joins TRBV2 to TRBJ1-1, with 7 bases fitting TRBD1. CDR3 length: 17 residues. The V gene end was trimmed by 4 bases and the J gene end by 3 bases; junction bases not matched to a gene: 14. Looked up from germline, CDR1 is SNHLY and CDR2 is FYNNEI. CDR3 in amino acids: CASSGIRQGFIDTEAFF. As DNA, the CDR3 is TGTGCCAGCAGTGGTATTCGACAGGGATTCATCGACACTGAAGCTTTCTTT.

CDR3 DNA: TGTGCCAGCAGATCGACTAGCGGGAGTGCGGGGGAGCAGTTCTTC. Protein: CASRSTSGSAGEQFF. This chain connects TRBV2 to TRBJ2-1, with TRBD2 identical over 12 bases. Per the germline V gene, CDR1 is SNHLY and CDR2 is FYNNEI. V shed 6 bases, J shed 10 bases, and the junction held 10 bases outside the gene matches. This CDR3 contains 15 residues. The variable domain in full, with the rest retrieved from reference TRBV2 and TRBJ2-1, is EPEVTQTPSHQVTQMGQEVILRCVPISNHLYFYWYRQILGQKVEFLVSFYNNEISEKSEIFDDQFSVERPDGSNFTLKIRSTKLEDSAMYFCASRSTSGSAGEQFFGPGTRLTVL.

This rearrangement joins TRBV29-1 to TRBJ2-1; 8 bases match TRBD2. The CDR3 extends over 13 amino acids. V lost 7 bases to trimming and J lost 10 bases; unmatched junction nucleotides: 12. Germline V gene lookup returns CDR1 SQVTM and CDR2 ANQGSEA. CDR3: CSGAPAIAGEQFF. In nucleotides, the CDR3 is TGCAGCGGAGCCCCCGCGATAGCGGGAGAGCAGTTCTTC.